The count of the clone carrying this T cell receptor beta chain is one. The CDR3 length is 12 residues. Germline V gives CDR1 SNHLY, CDR2 FYNNEI. After removal of 8 bases from V and 2 bases from J, the junction contained 3 bases not matched to a gene. The data were obtained in a study of T cell changes during pregnancy in multiple sclerosis. Only in-frame clones appear in the TCRdb table, and some are missing; sequencing was by immunoSEQ multiplex PCR. In the table there are tens of thousands of clones, more than 75% of which are singletons. Sample: peripheral blood, taken in the second trimester of pregnancy. The sequence derives from a female donor with multiple sclerosis, enrolled in a pregnancy study. V and J are TRBV2 and TRBJ2-7, with 7 bases that match TRBD1. CDR3 in amino acids: CASGQETYEQYF. As DNA, the CDR3 is TGTGCCAGCGGACAGGAGACCTACGAGCAGTACTTC. Complete variable domain (other parts from reference TRBV2 and TRBJ2-7): EPEVTQTPSHQVTQMGQEVILRCVPISNHLYFYWYRQILGQKVEFLVSFYNNEISEKSEIFDDQFSVERPDGSNFTLKIRSTKLEDSAMYFCASGQETYEQYFGPGTRLTVT.